A single sample gave rise to the 13 T cell receptor beta chains below, sequenced in a study of cytotoxic CD8 clonotypes in ibrutinib-treated CLL. Clones were read by immunoSEQ multiplex PCR, and TCRdb kept only the in-frame ones, dropping some. This sample yields approximately 200,000 clones, of which 55% to 85% are seen a single time; around 15% belongs to the top ten. Sequencing was performed on PBMCs, taken after 24 months of ibrutinib treatment. These receptors all come from a human donor with chronic lymphocytic leukemia.

This chain uses TRBV25-1 with TRBJ2-3; D gene uncertain. V lost 2 bases and J 2 bases, leaving 11 bases between the germline ends. In germline, CDR1 is MGHDK, CDR2 SYGVNS. The CDR3 runs to 15 residues. The CDR3 DNA is TGTGCCAGCAGTGAAAGGTCTGTGATCACAGATACGCAGTATTTT. Translation gives CASSERSVITDTQYF.

The chain carries TRBV7-9 and TRBJ1-1; 11 positions agree with TRBD1. The CDR3 sequence is 17 residues long. Germline V CDR1 and CDR2: SEHNR, FQNEAQ (reference sequence). V was clipped by 2 bases and J by 3 bases; unmatched bases: 8. The CDR3 here is CASSLRGGGQGDTEAFF. CDR3 sequence (DNA): TGTGCCAGCAGCTTAAGGGGTGGGGGACAGGGGGACACTGAAGCTTTCTTT.

V is TRBV29-1 and J is TRBJ2-6; no clear D gene. V gave up 4 bases and J gave up 0 bases, with 13 bases separating them. There are 16 residues in the CDR3. Germline values: CDR1 SQVTM, CDR2 ANQGSEA. Here the CDR3 DNA reads TGCAGCGTTGTGGTGTTCCGTCACTCTGGGGCCAACGTCCTGACTTTC. Its protein product is CSVVVFRHSGANVLTF.

The chain recombines TRBV4-1 with TRBJ2-7; 11 bases are a match to TRBD1. Trimming removed 1 base from V and 6 bases from J; junction bases left unmatched: 8. The CDR3 runs to 16 residues. In germline, CDR1 is MGHRA, CDR2 YSYEKL. The CDR3 DNA reads TGCGCCAGCAGCCAAGGTACGGGGACAGGGGGTTTCGAGCAGTACTTC. This codes for CASSQGTGTGGFEQYF.

The chain recombines TRBV5-8 with TRBJ2-7, with 11 bases matching TRBD2. Germline V gene sequence: CDR1 SGHTS, CDR2 YDEGEE. The CDR3 runs to 15 residues. The V segment lost 4 bases and the J segment 6 bases; nucleotides outside the gene matches: 9. CDR3 residues: CASSTLTSGKSEQYF. The CDR3, as DNA: TGTGCCAGCAGCACACTGACTAGCGGGAAAAGCGAGCAGTACTTC.

This clone was counted once. The chain combines TRBV4-3 with TRBJ2-3, with 7 bases identical to TRBD2. Germline lookup yields CDR1 LGHNA and CDR2 YSLEER. The CDR3 contains 18 residues. Trimming at V came to 0 bases and at J to 5 bases, leaving 14 bases not matched to a gene. CDR3 sequence (DNA): TGCGCCAGCAGCCAAGAACCCCCGGCTAGCGGATTTAAAGATACGCAGTATTTT. Translation gives CASSQEPPASGFKDTQYF.

The gene calls are TRBV14 and TRBJ1-1; a possible D gene is TRBD1 (5 bases). Trimming stripped 4 bases from V and 3 bases from J, with 15 bases between. Germline V gene sequence: CDR1 SGHDN, CDR2 FVKESK. The length of the CDR3 is 15 residues. Here the CDR3 DNA reads TGTGCCAGCAGCCCCCTTAGGGGAAGGGACACTGAAGCTTTCTTT. Translation gives CASSPLRGRDTEAFF.

This chain joins TRBV6-5 and TRBJ2-3; a weak D match, TRBD2 (6 bases). The CDR3 sequence is 14 residues long. CDR1 and CDR2 from the germline V gene are MNHEY and SVGAGI. With 4 bases removed from V and 4 bases from J, the gap between germline ends came to 12 bases. The CDR3 sequence is CASSFSLAADTQYF. The CDR3 region has the DNA TGTGCCAGCAGTTTCTCGTTAGCGGCAGATACGCAGTATTTT.

The chain is built from TRBV28 and TRBJ1-5; 7 bases map to TRBD1. This CDR3 contains 13 residues. Germline trimming cut 6 bases from V and 7 bases from J; bases unmatched to any gene: 6. Germline V lookup: CDR1 MDHEN, CDR2 SYDVKM. The DNA of the CDR3 is TGTGCCAGCAGAGGGGGCGTCGGGCAGCCCCAGCATTTT. Protein product: CASRGGVGQPQHF.

The chain recombines TRBV27 with TRBJ2-7; TRBD1 matches at 7 bases. This CDR3 contains 16 residues. Germline trimming cut 0 bases from V and 2 bases from J; bases unmatched to any gene: 7. Germline CDR1 reads MNHEY; CDR2 reads SMNVEV (reference sequence). The CDR3 sequence is CASSLSMTGYAYEQYF. The CDR3 nucleotides read TGTGCCAGCAGTTTATCGATGACAGGGTACGCCTACGAGCAGTACTTC.

The rearrangement joins TRBV9 to TRBJ2-7, with no clear D. V was trimmed by 0 bases and J by 7 bases, leaving 11 bases between them. The CDR3 loop spans 13 amino acids. The germline V gene has CDR1 SGDLS and CDR2 YYNGEE. CDR3 nucleotide sequence: TGTGCCAGCAGCGTAGACCCCTCGCTGGAGCAGTACTTC. As protein: CASSVDPSLEQYF.

This clone has a handful of counts. The chain uses TRBV20-1 and TRBJ1-2; D remains ambiguous. The CDR3 has 11 residues. Germline CDR1 reads DFQATT; CDR2 reads SNEGSKA (reference sequence). V was trimmed by 1 base and J by 8 bases, leaving 8 bases between them. The CDR3 region is CSARVPTGYTF. The CDR3 bases are TGCAGTGCTAGAGTACCGACCGGCTACACCTTC.

This clone came up a few times. The J gene is TRBJ2-3, the V gene TRBV5-4, with D perhaps matching TRBD2 (6 bases). From germline, CDR1 is SGHNT and CDR2 YYREEE (reference sequence). The CDR3 contains 15 residues. Trimming took off 4 bases at V and 0 bases at J, with 12 bases between the two ends. CDR3 residues: CASSQSAGSTDTQYF. For the CDR3, the DNA is TGTGCCAGCAGCCAATCGGCGGGAAGCACAGATACGCAGTATTTT.